Described below is a single T cell receptor beta chain sequence and its context. The antigen it binds to is not known. Base quality data are lacking; no much larger clone is found one base away. The source of the sample is a study of blood T cell repertoires in COVID-19 (TCRdb year 2020). Broadly, across the study: Samples covering the acute and convalescent phases of COVID-19 were provided by collaborators in the United States, Italy and Spain. The material from the prospective study consisted of cDNA or gDNA derived from T cells, B-cell-depleted T cells, or PBMCs. The dataset comprised deeply sampled blood TCRbeta repertoires from subjects exposed to, actively infected with, or recovered from COVID-19. A freely available public database, intended as a resource for researchers studying the immune response to SARS-CoV-2, is where the repertoires were released. The samples were drawn from the first 160 participants of the ongoing ImmuneRACE study and from 1,254 subjects provided by 6 global collaborators. The sample metadata nearly always contained a de-identified subject ID, COVID-19 status, age in years and sex. Where available, HLA class I and class II types were obtained from metadata supplied by the sample provider rather than from assay-based typing. Paper-wide results and their limitations: The amount of clinical and demographic metadata varied by source and participant and was provided uncurated.

Participants in the prospective study were enrolled through a virtual design, were aged 18 to 89 years, and lived in 24 United States geographic areas. In the prospective study, cohorts were assigned on the basis of participant-reported clinical history obtained from a screening survey and a study questionnaire. Recovered participants in ImmuneRACE Cohort 3 were defined by two consecutive negative NP/OP PCR tests, clearance by a healthcare professional, or resolution of symptoms. In the prospective study, mobile phlebotomists collected whole blood, serum and a nasopharyngeal or oropharyngeal swab from each participant. Additional blood draws and questionnaires over an approximately 2-month period could optionally be provided by prospective study participants. Blood samples from the prospective study were shipped frozen or at room temperature prior to DNA extraction. CDR1 and CDR2, looked up from the germline V gene (reference sequence), are LNHDA and SQIVND. From the cysteine up to the phenylalanine, the CDR3 has a length of 18 residues. The CDR3 DNA has 54 bases and is translated from base 1. A distance of 23 bases separates the germline ends of V and J, which lose 5 bases and 0 bases respectively.

TCRbeta CDR3 regions were amplified from genomic DNA by means of the immunoSEQ Assay, a bias-controlled multiplex PCR. From the authors' description of their analysis: The number of nucleated cells in each sample was estimated by amplification of reference gene primers within the assay. Sequence reads were collapsed and filtered to measure the absolute abundance of every unique TCRbeta CDR3 rearrangement. For each sample, productive Simpson clonality was calculated as the square root of Simpson's diversity index over productive rearrangements. TCRdb stores this immuneACCESS table with in-frame sequences only. Part of the clones is absent; in the studies checked, under half of the shortfall reflects unresolved V genes, and no reason is known for the rest. V, J and clone size were drawn from that table, and D and trimming were deduced from the DNA. Recorded for this sample are about 310,000 clones; roughly 91% of them occurred a single time. The top ten clonotypes cover more than 9% of the sample.

Here the chain combines TRBV19 and TRBJ2-7; the D gene is perhaps TRBD2, from 6 matching bases. The source of this sequence is a woman in her twenties or thirties who had recovered from COVID-19. The material sequenced was PBMCs or T cells enriched from blood (not recorded which). This receptor carries the CDR3 CASSVLTGSGGSSYEQYF. The base sequence is TGTGCCAGTAGTGTCCTCACCGGATCCGGAGGGAGCTCCTACGAGCAGTACTTC.